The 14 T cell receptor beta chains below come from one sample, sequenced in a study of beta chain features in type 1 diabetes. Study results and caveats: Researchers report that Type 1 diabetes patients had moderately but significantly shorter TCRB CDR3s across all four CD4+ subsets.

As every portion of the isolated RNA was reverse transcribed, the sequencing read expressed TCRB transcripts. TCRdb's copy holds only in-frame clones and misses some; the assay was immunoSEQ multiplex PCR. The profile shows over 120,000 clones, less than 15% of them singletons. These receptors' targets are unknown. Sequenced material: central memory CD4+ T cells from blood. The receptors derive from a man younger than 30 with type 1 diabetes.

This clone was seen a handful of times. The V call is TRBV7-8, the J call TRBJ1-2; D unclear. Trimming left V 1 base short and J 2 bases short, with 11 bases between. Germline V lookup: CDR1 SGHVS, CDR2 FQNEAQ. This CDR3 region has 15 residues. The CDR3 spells CASSLVGQANYGYTF. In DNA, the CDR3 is TGTGCCAGCAGCTTAGTAGGGCAGGCAAACTATGGCTACACCTTC.

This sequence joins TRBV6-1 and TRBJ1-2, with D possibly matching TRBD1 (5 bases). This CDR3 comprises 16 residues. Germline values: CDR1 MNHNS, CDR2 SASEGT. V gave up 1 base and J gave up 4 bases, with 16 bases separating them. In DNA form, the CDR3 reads TGTGCCAGCAGTGAAGGTCGGGGACTTGACGGCTATGGCTACACCTTC. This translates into CASSEGRGLDGYGYTF.

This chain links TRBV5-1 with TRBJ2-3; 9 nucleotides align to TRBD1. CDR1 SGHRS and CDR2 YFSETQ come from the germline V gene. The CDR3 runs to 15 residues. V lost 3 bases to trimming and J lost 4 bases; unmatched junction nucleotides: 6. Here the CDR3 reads CASSSYRGLADTQYF. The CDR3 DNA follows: TGCGCCAGCAGCTCATACAGGGGGCTCGCAGATACGCAGTATTTT.

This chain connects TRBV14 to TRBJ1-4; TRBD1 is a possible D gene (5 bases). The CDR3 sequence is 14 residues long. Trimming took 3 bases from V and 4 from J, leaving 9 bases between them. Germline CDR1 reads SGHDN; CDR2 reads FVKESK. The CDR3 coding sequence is TGTGCCAGCAGCCAGGGGCGGCTTAATGAAAAACTGTTTTTT. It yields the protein CASSQGRLNEKLFF.

CDR3 region: CASSLGEGFYEQYF. CDR3 nucleotide sequence: TGTGCCAGCAGCTTAGGGGAGGGTTTCTACGAGCAGTACTTC. The V call is TRBV11-3, the J call TRBJ2-7; 7 bases align to TRBD2. The J segment lost 3 bases and the V segment lost 1 base, leaving 3 bases of the junction unmatched. The CDR3 spans 14 residues. Germline CDR1 is SGHNT and CDR2 is YENEEA.

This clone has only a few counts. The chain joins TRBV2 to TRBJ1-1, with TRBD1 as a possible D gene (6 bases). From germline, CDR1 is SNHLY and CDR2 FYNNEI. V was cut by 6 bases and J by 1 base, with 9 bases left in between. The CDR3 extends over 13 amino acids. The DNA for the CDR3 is TGTGCCAGCAGACTGGACAGGAACACTGAAGCTTTCTTT. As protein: CASRLDRNTEAFF.

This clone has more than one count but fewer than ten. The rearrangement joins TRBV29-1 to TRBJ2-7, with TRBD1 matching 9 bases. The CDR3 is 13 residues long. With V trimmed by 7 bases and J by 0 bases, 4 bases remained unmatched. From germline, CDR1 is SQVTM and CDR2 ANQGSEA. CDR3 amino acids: CSGGTGPSYEQYF. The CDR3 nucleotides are TGCAGCGGTGGGACAGGGCCCTCCTACGAGCAGTACTTC.

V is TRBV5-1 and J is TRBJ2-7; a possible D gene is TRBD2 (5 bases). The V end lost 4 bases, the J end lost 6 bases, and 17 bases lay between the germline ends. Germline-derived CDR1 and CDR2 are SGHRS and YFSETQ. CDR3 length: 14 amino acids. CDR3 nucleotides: TGCGCCAGCAGCAAGGACGGTCCCCGGGGCGAGCAGTACTTC. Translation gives CASSKDGPRGEQYF.

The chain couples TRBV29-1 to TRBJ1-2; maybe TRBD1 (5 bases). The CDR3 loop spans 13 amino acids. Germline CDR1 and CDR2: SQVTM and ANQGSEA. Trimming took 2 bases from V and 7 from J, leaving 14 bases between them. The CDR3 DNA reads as TGCAGCGTTGAACTGGGGGAAGTGGGTGGCTACACCTTC. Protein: CSVELGEVGGYTF.

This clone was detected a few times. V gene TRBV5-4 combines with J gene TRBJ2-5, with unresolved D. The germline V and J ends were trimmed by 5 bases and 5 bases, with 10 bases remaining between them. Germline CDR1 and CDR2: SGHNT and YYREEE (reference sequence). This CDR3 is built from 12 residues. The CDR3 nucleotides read TGTGCCAGCAGATCTGGAAGGGAGACCCAGTACTTC. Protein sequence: CASRSGRETQYF. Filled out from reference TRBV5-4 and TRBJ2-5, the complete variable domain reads ETGVTQSPTHLIKTRGQQVTLRCSSQSGHNTVSWYQQALGQGPQFIFQYYREEENGRGNFPPRFSGLQFPNYSSELNVNALELDDSALYLCASRSGRETQYFGPGTRLLVL.

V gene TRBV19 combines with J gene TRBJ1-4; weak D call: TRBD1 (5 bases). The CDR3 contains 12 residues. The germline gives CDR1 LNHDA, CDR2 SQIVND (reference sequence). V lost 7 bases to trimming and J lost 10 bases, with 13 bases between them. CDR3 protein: CASTPPRGKLFF. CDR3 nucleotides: TGTGCCAGTACTCCCCCGAGGGGAAAACTGTTTTTT.

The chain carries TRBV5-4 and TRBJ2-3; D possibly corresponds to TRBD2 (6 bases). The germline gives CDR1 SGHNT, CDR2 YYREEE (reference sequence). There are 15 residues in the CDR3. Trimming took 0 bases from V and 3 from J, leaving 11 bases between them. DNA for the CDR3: TGTGCCAGCAGCTTGGGACTAGAGGCGACAGATACGCAGTATTTT. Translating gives CASSLGLEATDTQYF.

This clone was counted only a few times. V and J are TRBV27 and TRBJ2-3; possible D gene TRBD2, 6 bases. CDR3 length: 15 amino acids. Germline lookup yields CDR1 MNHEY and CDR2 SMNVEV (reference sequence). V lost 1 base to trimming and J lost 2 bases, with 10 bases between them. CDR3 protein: CASSLYPGVTDTQYF. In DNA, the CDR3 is TGTGCCAGCAGTTTATATCCGGGGGTCACAGATACGCAGTATTTT.

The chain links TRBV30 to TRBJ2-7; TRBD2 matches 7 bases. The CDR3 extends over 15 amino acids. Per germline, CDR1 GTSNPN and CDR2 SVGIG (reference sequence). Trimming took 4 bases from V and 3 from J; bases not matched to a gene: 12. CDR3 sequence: CAWTPGEGYRYEQYF. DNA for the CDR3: TGTGCCTGGACCCCCGGGGAGGGATATCGCTACGAGCAGTACTTC.